These 5 T cell receptor beta chains share one sample of origin, sequenced in a study of blood T cell repertoires in COVID-19. Measured with immunoSEQ multiplex PCR; TCRdb has only the in-frame clones, and not every one. The top ten hold about 6% of the sample, which has 200,000 or so clones, about nine tenths seen once. The sequenced material came from peripheral blood. The origin of the receptors is a man aged 80 or over with acute or convalescent COVID-19.

The CDR3 DNA reads as TGTGCCAGCAGTAATACAGGGGGCCCCTACAATGAGCAGTTCTTC. It translates to CASSNTGGPYNEQFF. This rearrangement joins TRBV27 to TRBJ2-1; 9 positions match TRBD1. CDR1 and CDR2 (germline): MNHEY, SMNVEV (reference sequence). CDR3 length: 15 amino acids. V lost 5 bases and J lost 2; bases outside the gene matches: 4.

This chain links TRBV6-2 or TRBV6-3 with TRBJ2-7; 7 nucleotides agree with TRBD2. Trimming took 2 bases from V and 2 from J; bases not matched to a gene: 3. The CDR3 totals 14 residues. Germline loops: CDR1 MNHEY, CDR2 SVGEGT. CDR3 nucleotide sequence: TGTGCCAGCAGTTACGGACTAGGGACCTACGAGCAGTACGTC. Translating it yields CASSYGLGTYEQYV.

The rearrangement links TRBV29-1 to TRBJ2-1; 10 bases fit TRBD2. The V and J ends lost 4 bases and 3 bases, in that order; junction bases with no gene match: 6. This CDR3 spans 15 amino acids. Germline V lookup: CDR1 SQVTM, CDR2 ANQGSEA. The CDR3 sequence is CSVGGTSVYYNEQFF. CDR3 nucleotide sequence: TGCAGCGTTGGTGGGACTAGCGTTTACTACAATGAGCAGTTCTTC.

The chain's CDR3 is CASSHRPGEQFF. The CDR3 DNA is TGTGCCAGCAGCCATCGGCCGGGGGAGCAGTTCTTC. The genes are TRBV2 and TRBJ2-1; possibly TRBD2 for D (5 bases). The CDR3 length is 12 residues. The V gene's germline CDR1 is SNHLY and CDR2 FYNNEI. The V end was cut by 6 bases, the J end by 10 bases, with 13 bases between.

This rearrangement joins TRBV7-9 to TRBJ1-2, with TRBD1 matching 9 bases. V shed 4 bases, J shed 3 bases, and the junction held 3 bases outside the gene matches. There are 14 residues in the CDR3. Germline assignment: CDR1 SEHNR and CDR2 FQNEAQ (reference sequence). DNA for the CDR3: TGTGCCAGCAGCTCGGACAGGGGATACTATGGCTACACCTTC. It yields the protein CASSSDRGYYGYTF.